A single sample is the source of the 31 T cell receptor beta chains below, sequenced in a study of blood T cell repertoires in COVID-19. Produced via immunoSEQ multiplex PCR; TCRdb's table is partial and in-frame only. The data show around 50,000 clones, with 80% to 90% seen just once and around 8% held by the top ten. The material sequenced was peripheral blood. These receptor sequences come from a human donor in a cohort sampled during active COVID-19.

This chain uses TRBV11-2 with TRBJ2-7, with 12 bases aligning to TRBD1. The CDR3 has 14 residues. Germline CDR1 SGHAT, CDR2 FQNNGV. Trimming cost V 6 bases and J 7 bases; bases outside gene matches: 7. The CDR3 coding sequence is TGTGCCAGCAGGGAGGGACAGGGGGCTTGGGAGCAGTACTTC. It is translated as CASREGQGAWEQYF.

The count of this clone is one. The CDR3, as DNA: TGTGCCAGCAGTGATGGTGGCTCAATTTACAATGAGCAGTTCTTC. Protein product: CASSDGGSIYNEQFF. The chain is built from TRBV6-4 and TRBJ2-1; D ambiguous. CDR3 size: 15 residues. Germline CDR1 MRHNA, CDR2 SNTAGT. V lost 3 bases to trimming and J lost 4 bases, with 13 bases between them.

The V gene is TRBV28, the J gene TRBJ2-7; TRBD2 matches 14 bases. The CDR3 runs 18 residues. J lost 5 bases, V lost 3 bases, and 12 bases had no gene match. Germline V CDR1 and CDR2: MDHEN, SYDVKM. The CDR3 protein is CASSFAGLAGDRGNEQYF. The CDR3, as DNA: TGTGCCAGCAGTTTCGCGGGACTAGCGGGAGACAGGGGTAACGAGCAGTACTTC. The whole variable domain, filled in from reference TRBV28 and TRBJ2-7, reads DVKVTQSSRYLVKRTGEKVFLECVQDMDHENMFWYRQDPGLGLRLIYFSYDVKMKEKGDIPEGYSVSREKKERFSLILESASTNQTSMYLCASSFAGLAGDRGNEQYFGPGTRLTVT.

This clone showed up just a few times. The V call is TRBV30, the J call TRBJ1-5; D is perhaps TRBD1 (6 bases). The CDR3 contains 13 residues. V lost 3 bases and J 5 bases, leaving 11 bases between the germline ends. CDR1 GTSNPN and CDR2 SVGIG come from the germline V gene (reference sequence). CDR3 in amino acids: CAWSGRGDQPQHF. As DNA, the CDR3 is TGTGCCTGGAGCGGCAGGGGTGATCAGCCCCAGCATTTT.

J is TRBJ2-5 and V is TRBV2; D perhaps matches TRBD1 (5 bases). The CDR3 totals 14 residues. Trimming pared 8 bases from V and 2 bases from J, leaving 15 bases between. CDR1 and CDR2 (germline): SNHLY, FYNNEI. Here the CDR3 DNA reads TGTGCCAGCTCTTGGACACAGAGGCAAGAGACCCAGTACTTC. This gives the protein CASSWTQRQETQYF.

This sequence joins TRBV29-1 and TRBJ2-2; 12 bases are a match to TRBD2. V was pared by 7 bases and J by 5 bases, with 8 bases of the junction left unmatched. CDR1 and CDR2 (germline): SQVTM, ANQGSEA. The length of the CDR3 is 15 residues. DNA of the CDR3: TGCAGCGCCACCCAGCTAGCGGGAGGGACCGGGGAGCTGTTTTTT. Translation gives CSATQLAGGTGELFF.

The rearrangement joins TRBV5-1 to TRBJ2-2; 9 nucleotides match TRBD1. The CDR3 sequence is 16 residues long. From germline, CDR1 is SGHRS and CDR2 YFSETQ. Trimming cost V 2 bases and J 7 bases; bases outside gene matches: 9. CDR3 nucleotide sequence: TGCGCCAGCAGCTTAACGGGACAGGGTTCGATCGGGGAGCTGTTTTTT. Its protein is CASSLTGQGSIGELFF.

The chain carries TRBV6-2 or TRBV6-3 and TRBJ1-1; the match to TRBD1 covers 7 bases. J lost 3 bases, V lost 2 bases, and 6 bases had no gene match. CDR3 length equals 15 residues. Germline CDR1 MNHEY, CDR2 SVGEGT. CDR3 loop: CASSYRSGGYTEAFF. The CDR3 DNA is TGTGCCAGCAGTTACCGGTCAGGGGGGTACACTGAAGCTTTCTTT.

The rearrangement joins TRBV24-1 to TRBJ1-1; TRBD1 agrees at 9 bases. This CDR3 region has 14 residues. From germline, CDR1 is KGHDR and CDR2 SFDVKD. V shed 7 bases, J shed 3 bases, and the junction held 5 bases outside the gene matches. The CDR3 spells CATSPGQGDTEAFF. The DNA of the CDR3 is TGTGCCACCAGCCCGGGACAGGGCGACACTGAAGCTTTCTTT.

The chain is built from TRBV6-5 and TRBJ2-1; D ambiguous. This CDR3 is 13 amino acids long. Trimming removed 0 bases from V and 7 bases from J, with 7 bases in between. The germline V gene encodes CDR1 MNHEY and CDR2 SVGAGI. The DNA for the CDR3 is TGTGCCAGCAGTTACTCGAGAAGAAATGAGCAGTTCTTC. This codes for CASSYSRRNEQFF.

The chain employs TRBV5-1 and TRBJ2-7, with a tentative D call TRBD2 (6 bases). Germline CDR1 and CDR2: SGHRS and YFSETQ. The CDR3 is 14 residues long. Trimming took 5 bases from V and 1 from J, leaving 13 bases between them. The CDR3 bases are TGCGCCAGCAGACGGGACTTCCAATCCTACGAGCAGTACTTC. As protein: CASRRDFQSYEQYF. The variable domain in full, with the rest retrieved from reference TRBV5-1 and TRBJ2-7, is KAGVTQTPRYLIKTRGQQVTLSCSPISGHRSVSWYQQTPGQGLQFLFEYFSETQRNKGNFPGRFSGRQFSNSRSEMNVSTLELGDSALYLCASRRDFQSYEQYFGPGTRLTVT.

This chain connects TRBV6-5 to TRBJ2-5; TRBD2 agrees at 9 bases. Germline V gene lookup returns CDR1 MNHEY and CDR2 SVGAGI. Trimming cost V 2 bases and J 5 bases; bases outside gene matches: 9. The CDR3 runs 16 residues. The CDR3 coding sequence is TGTGCCAGCAGTTACGGTTTTAGCGGGAGTGGGGAGACCCAGTACTTC. This gives the protein CASSYGFSGSGETQYF.

The J gene is TRBJ1-1, the V gene TRBV2, with D unresolved. From germline, CDR1 is SNHLY and CDR2 FYNNEI. Trimming removed 7 bases from V and 5 bases from J, with 11 bases in between. The CDR3 runs 12 residues. CDR3 residues: CASIRGGTEAFF. The CDR3 DNA follows: TGTGCCAGCATAAGAGGTGGTACTGAAGCTTTCTTT.

The chain employs TRBV18 and TRBJ2-7; possible D gene TRBD2, 5 bases. Looked up from germline, CDR1 is KGHSH and CDR2 is LQKENI. V gave up 0 bases and J gave up 3 bases, with 9 bases separating them. The CDR3 is 14 residues long. CDR3 loop: CASSPPSEVYEQYF. The CDR3 region has the DNA TGTGCCAGCTCACCACCTTCGGAGGTCTACGAGCAGTACTTC.

The chain couples TRBV18 to TRBJ2-3; 9 nucleotides align to TRBD2. Germline loops: CDR1 KGHSH, CDR2 LQKENI. The CDR3 consists of 15 residues. The V gene end was trimmed by 3 bases and the J gene end by 5 bases; junction bases not matched to a gene: 6. The CDR3 is CASSPIAGAGDTQYF. The CDR3 region has the DNA TGTGCCAGCTCACCGATAGCGGGAGCGGGAGATACGCAGTATTTT.

This rearrangement joins TRBV4-3 to TRBJ2-3, with D possibly being TRBD1 (6 bases). The CDR3 has 15 residues. Trimming took 1 base from V and 7 from J, leaving 15 bases between them. Germline assignment: CDR1 LGHNA and CDR2 YSLEER. CDR3 in amino acids: CASSQVGARGHTQYF. The CDR3 DNA reads as TGCGCCAGCAGCCAAGTTGGAGCCAGGGGACATACGCAGTATTTT.

This chain uses TRBV11-2 with TRBJ1-1; maybe TRBD1 (5 bases). The CDR3 has 15 amino acids. V was trimmed by 1 base and J by 5 bases, leaving 14 bases between them. Germline assignment: CDR1 SGHAT and CDR2 FQNNGV. The CDR3 coding sequence is TGTGCCAGCAGCTTAGCTAGGTCGGGGGGAACTGAAGCTTTCTTT. Its protein is CASSLARSGGTEAFF.

The chain employs TRBV7-3 and TRBJ2-1; 10 nucleotides agree with TRBD2. The junction had 11 bases not matched to a gene; V was cut back by 1 base and J by 5 bases. This CDR3 region has 18 residues. CDR1 and CDR2 from the germline V gene are SGHTA and FQGTGA. The CDR3, as DNA: TGTGCCAGCAGCTTAAGACCCCCAGCGGGAGGGACCCACAATGAGCAGTTCTTC. Its protein is CASSLRPPAGGTHNEQFF.

In its sample, this clone was seen once. The V call is TRBV11-3, the J call TRBJ2-7; TRBD1 is a possible D gene (5 bases). Deletions cut 4 bases from V and 0 bases from J, with 10 bases between. CDR3 length: 14 residues. CDR1 is SGHNT and CDR2 is YENEEA in the germline V gene. CDR3 nucleotide sequence: TGTGCCAGCAGCTCTTTGGACATCTCCTACGAGCAGTACTTC. Its protein is CASSSLDISYEQYF.

This clone appeared once. The chain combines TRBV6-4 with TRBJ1-1; 8 bases match TRBD1. Looked up from germline, CDR1 is MRHNA and CDR2 is SNTAGT. V lost 4 bases to trimming and J lost 1 base; unmatched junction nucleotides: 2. The CDR3 has 14 amino acids. As DNA, the CDR3 is TGTGCCAGCAGTGCTGACAGGGGGAACACTGAAGCTTTCTTT. Protein: CASSADRGNTEAFF.

The genes are TRBV27 and TRBJ2-7, with 12 bases aligning to TRBD2. This CDR3 comprises 14 residues. Trimming at V came to 2 bases and at J to 4 bases, leaving 0 bases not matched to a gene. Germline-derived CDR1 and CDR2 are MNHEY and SMNVEV (reference sequence). CDR3 sequence: CASSLGLAGYEQYF. The CDR3 DNA reads as TGTGCCAGCAGTTTAGGACTAGCGGGATACGAGCAGTACTTC.

The J gene is TRBJ2-7, the V gene TRBV6-5, with TRBD2 as a possible D gene (5 bases). Germline V gene lookup returns CDR1 MNHEY and CDR2 SVGAGI. The V and J ends lost 6 bases and 0 bases respectively, with 12 bases between them. The CDR3 consists of 14 residues. As DNA, the CDR3 is TGTGCCAGCAGGATAGCGTACAGCTCCTACGAGCAGTACTTC. This translates into CASRIAYSSYEQYF.

The chain uses TRBV28 and TRBJ1-1; 8 nucleotides agree with TRBD1. Germline CDR1 and CDR2: MDHEN and SYDVKM. The CDR3 is 15 residues long. With 3 bases clipped from V and 0 bases from J, the junction kept 3 bases outside the gene matches. CDR3: CASSFWTGMNTEAFF. As DNA, the CDR3 is TGTGCCAGCAGTTTCTGGACAGGGATGAACACTGAAGCTTTCTTT.

The J gene is TRBJ2-3, the V gene TRBV5-1; 11 bases agree with TRBD1. V lost 4 bases to trimming and J lost 6 bases; unmatched junction nucleotides: 10. CDR1 SGHRS and CDR2 YFSETQ come from the germline V gene. This CDR3 has 16 residues. The DNA for the CDR3 is TGCGCCAGCAGCCGTTCCGGGACAGGGGGTTGGGATACGCAGTATTTT. It translates to CASSRSGTGGWDTQYF. The whole variable domain, filled in from reference TRBV5-1 and TRBJ2-3, reads KAGVTQTPRYLIKTRGQQVTLSCSPISGHRSVSWYQQTPGQGLQFLFEYFSETQRNKGNFPGRFSGRQFSNSRSEMNVSTLELGDSALYLCASSRSGTGGWDTQYFGPGTRLTVL.

This clone ranks as medium-sized. The rearrangement joins TRBV6-2 or TRBV6-3 to TRBJ2-7; unclear D gene. Looked up from germline, CDR1 is MNHEY and CDR2 is SVGEGT. Trimming stripped 4 bases from V and 2 bases from J, with 12 bases between. There are 14 residues in the CDR3. The CDR3 sequence: CASSSLGGPYEQYF. As DNA, the CDR3 is TGTGCCAGCAGTTCCCTAGGCGGCCCCTACGAGCAGTACTTC.

The chain combines TRBV9 with TRBJ2-1; 9 bases match TRBD1. V shed 0 bases, J shed 9 bases, and the junction held 7 bases outside the gene matches. This CDR3 spans 15 amino acids. Looked up from germline, CDR1 is SGDLS and CDR2 is YYNGEE. CDR3 coding DNA: TGTGCCAGCAGCGTAGTGGACAGGGGAATCAGTGAGCAGTTCTTC. It encodes CASSVVDRGISEQFF.

A word on this clone: The junction shows a germline mismatch at one end, possibly a read error. The chain couples TRBV7-7 to TRBJ2-1; D remains unclear. The CDR3 consists of 16 residues. In germline, CDR1 is SSHAT, CDR2 FNYEAQ (reference sequence). DNA of the CDR3: TGTGCTAGCAGCTTAGAAGCGATTAGCTCCTACAATGAGCAGTTCTTC. Translation gives CASSLEAISSYNEQFF.

This chain joins TRBV30 and TRBJ2-3; TRBD2 is a possible D gene (6 bases). CDR1 is GTSNPN and CDR2 is SVGIG in the germline V gene (reference sequence). This CDR3 is built from 14 residues. Trimming cost V 8 bases and J 3 bases, with 18 bases left between them. Written as DNA, the CDR3 is TGTGCCGGCCGGGTGGGCAGCGGGACAGATACGCAGTATTTT. Its protein product is CAGRVGSGTDTQYF.

The chain uses TRBV2 and TRBJ1-6; no definite D call. Trimming stripped 5 bases from V and 4 bases from J, with 9 bases between. CDR3 size: 14 residues. CDR1 and CDR2 from the germline V gene are SNHLY and FYNNEI. CDR3 residues: CASSPSLYNSPLHF. The CDR3 coding sequence is TGTGCCAGCAGTCCCTCCCTATATAATTCACCCCTCCACTTT.

The chain carries TRBV6-6 and TRBJ1-3; a possible D gene is TRBD1 (6 bases). The germline gives CDR1 MNHNY, CDR2 SVGAGI (reference sequence). V dropped 11 bases and J dropped 2 bases, with 22 bases sitting between them. The CDR3 is made up of 16 amino acids. In nucleotides, the CDR3 is TGTGCCTCACGACCACCCGCAAGGGACACTGGAAACACCATATATTTT. This translates into CASRPPARDTGNTIYF.

The count of this clone is one. The chain recombines TRBV19 with TRBJ1-1; D is ambiguous. The CDR3 is made up of 14 amino acids. Germline V gene sequence: CDR1 LNHDA, CDR2 SQIVND (reference sequence). The ends were cut back, 1 base at V and 7 bases at J, with 13 bases in the middle. CDR3: CASSIGQRVIEAFF. CDR3 in DNA: TGTGCCAGTAGTATAGGCCAGAGGGTGATTGAAGCTTTCTTT.